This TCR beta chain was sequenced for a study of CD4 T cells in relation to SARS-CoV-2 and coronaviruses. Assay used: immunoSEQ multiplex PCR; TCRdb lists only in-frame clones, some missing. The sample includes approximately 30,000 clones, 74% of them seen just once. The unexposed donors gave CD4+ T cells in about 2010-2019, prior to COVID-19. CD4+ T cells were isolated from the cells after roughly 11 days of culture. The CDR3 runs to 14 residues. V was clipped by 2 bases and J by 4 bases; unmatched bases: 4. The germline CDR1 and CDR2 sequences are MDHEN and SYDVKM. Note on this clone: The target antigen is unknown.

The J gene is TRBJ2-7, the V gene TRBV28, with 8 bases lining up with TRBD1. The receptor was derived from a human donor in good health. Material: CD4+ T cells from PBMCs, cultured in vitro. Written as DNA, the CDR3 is TGTGCCAGCAGTTTAGCAGGGGGCAGATACGAGCAGTACTTC. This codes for CASSLAGGRYEQYF.